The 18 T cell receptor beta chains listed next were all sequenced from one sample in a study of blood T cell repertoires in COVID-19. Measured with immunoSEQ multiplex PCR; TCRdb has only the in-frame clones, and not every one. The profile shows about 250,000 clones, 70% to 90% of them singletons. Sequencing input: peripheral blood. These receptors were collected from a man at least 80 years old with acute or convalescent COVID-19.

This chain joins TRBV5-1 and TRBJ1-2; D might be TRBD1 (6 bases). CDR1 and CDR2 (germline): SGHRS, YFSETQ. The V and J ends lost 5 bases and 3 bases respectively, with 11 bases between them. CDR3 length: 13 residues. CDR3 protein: CASSSGGDYGYTF. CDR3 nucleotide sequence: TGCGCCAGCAGTTCGGGGGGCGACTATGGCTACACCTTC.

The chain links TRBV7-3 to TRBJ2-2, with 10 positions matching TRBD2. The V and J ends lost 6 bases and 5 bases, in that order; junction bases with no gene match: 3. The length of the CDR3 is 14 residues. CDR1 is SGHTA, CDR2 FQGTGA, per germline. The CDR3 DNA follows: TGTGCCAGCAGAGGACTAGCGGATACCGGGGAGCTGTTTTTT. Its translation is CASRGLADTGELFF.

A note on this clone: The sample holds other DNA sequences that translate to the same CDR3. The CDR3 bases are TGTGCCAGCAGCTTTAGAGGGGCCAAAAACATTCAGTACTTC. Amino acids: CASSFRGAKNIQYF. The chain joins TRBV7-9 to TRBJ2-4, with D maybe TRBD2 (5 bases). Looked up from germline, CDR1 is SEHNR and CDR2 is FQNEAQ (reference sequence). Deletions cut 3 bases from V and 1 base from J, with 7 bases between. This CDR3 has 14 residues.

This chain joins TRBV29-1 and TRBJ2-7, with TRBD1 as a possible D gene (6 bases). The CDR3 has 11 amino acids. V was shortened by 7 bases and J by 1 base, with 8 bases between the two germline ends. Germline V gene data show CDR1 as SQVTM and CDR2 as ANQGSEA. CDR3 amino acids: CSGGQSYEQYF. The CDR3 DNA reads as TGCAGCGGTGGACAGTCCTACGAGCAGTACTTC.

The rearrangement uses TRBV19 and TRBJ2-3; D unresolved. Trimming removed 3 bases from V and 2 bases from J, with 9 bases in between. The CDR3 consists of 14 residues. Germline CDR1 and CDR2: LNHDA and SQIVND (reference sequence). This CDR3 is CASSISAITDTQYF. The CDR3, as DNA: TGTGCCAGTAGTATCAGCGCCATCACAGATACGCAGTATTTT.

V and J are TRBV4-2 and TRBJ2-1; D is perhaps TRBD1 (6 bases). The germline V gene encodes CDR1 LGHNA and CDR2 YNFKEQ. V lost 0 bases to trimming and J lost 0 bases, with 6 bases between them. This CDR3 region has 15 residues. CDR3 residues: CASSQEGGSYNEQFF. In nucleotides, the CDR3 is TGTGCCAGCAGCCAAGAAGGGGGCTCCTACAATGAGCAGTTCTTC.

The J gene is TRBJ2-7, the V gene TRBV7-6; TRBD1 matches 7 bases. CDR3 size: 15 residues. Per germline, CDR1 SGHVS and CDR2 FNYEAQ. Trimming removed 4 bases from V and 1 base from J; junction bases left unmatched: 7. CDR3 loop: CASSSRTGASYEQYF. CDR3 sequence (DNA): TGTGCCAGCAGCTCCCGGACAGGAGCTTCCTACGAGCAGTACTTC.

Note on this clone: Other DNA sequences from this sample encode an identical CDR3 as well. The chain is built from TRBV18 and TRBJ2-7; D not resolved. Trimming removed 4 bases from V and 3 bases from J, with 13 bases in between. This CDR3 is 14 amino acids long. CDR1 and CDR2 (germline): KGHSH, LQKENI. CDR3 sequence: CASSLGQENYEQYF. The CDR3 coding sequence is TGTGCCAGCTCACTCGGCCAGGAAAACTACGAGCAGTACTTC.

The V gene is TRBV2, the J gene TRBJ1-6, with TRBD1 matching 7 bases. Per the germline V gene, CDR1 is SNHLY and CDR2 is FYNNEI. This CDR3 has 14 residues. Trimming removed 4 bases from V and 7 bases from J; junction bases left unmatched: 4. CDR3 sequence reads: CASSVQGINSPLHF. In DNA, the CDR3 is TGTGCCAGCAGTGTACAGGGGATAAATTCACCCCTCCACTTT.

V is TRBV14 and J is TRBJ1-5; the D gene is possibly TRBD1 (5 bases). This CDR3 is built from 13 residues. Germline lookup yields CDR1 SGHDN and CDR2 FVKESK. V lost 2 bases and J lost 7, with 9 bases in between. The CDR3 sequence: CASSQRGGQPQHF. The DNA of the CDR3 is TGTGCCAGCAGCCAAAGGGGAGGCCAGCCCCAGCATTTT.

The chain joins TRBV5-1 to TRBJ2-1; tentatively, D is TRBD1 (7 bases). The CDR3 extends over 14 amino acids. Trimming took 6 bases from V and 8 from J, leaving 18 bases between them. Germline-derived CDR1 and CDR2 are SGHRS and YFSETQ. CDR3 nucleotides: TGCGCCAGCATAGCAGGGGGGAGAATGGATGAGCAGTTCTTC. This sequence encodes CASIAGGRMDEQFF.

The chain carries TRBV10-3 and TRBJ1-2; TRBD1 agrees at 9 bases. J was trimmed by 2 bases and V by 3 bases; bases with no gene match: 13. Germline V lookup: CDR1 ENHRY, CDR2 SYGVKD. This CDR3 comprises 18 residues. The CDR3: CAISDTGGAGIPNYGYTF. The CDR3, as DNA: TGTGCCATCAGTGATACAGGGGGCGCCGGAATCCCCAACTATGGCTACACCTTC.

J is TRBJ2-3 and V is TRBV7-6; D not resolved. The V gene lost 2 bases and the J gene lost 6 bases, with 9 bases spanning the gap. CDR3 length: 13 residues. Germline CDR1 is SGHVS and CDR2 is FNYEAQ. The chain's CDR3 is CASSLTARDTQYF. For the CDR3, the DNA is TGTGCCAGCAGCTTAACTGCCCGGGATACGCAGTATTTT.

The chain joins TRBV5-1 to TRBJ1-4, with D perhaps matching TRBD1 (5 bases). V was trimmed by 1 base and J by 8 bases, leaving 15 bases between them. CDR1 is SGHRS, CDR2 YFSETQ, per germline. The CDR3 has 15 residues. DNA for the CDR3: TGCGCCAGCAGCTTGACCCCCGGGGCGGGGGAAAAACTGTTTTTT. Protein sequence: CASSLTPGAGEKLFF.

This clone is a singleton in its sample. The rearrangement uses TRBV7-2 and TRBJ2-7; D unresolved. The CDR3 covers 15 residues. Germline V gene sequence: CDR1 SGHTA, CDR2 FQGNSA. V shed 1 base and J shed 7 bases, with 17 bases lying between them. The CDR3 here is CASSLVPTSTSEQYF. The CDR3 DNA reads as TGTGCCAGCAGCTTAGTTCCTACCTCTACGAGTGAGCAGTACTTC.

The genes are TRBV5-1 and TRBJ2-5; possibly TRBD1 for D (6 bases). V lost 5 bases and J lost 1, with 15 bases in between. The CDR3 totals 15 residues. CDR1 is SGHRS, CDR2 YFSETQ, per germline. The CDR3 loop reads CASSLGTSRQETQYF. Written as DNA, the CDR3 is TGCGCCAGCAGTCTAGGGACAAGTCGCCAAGAGACCCAGTACTTC.

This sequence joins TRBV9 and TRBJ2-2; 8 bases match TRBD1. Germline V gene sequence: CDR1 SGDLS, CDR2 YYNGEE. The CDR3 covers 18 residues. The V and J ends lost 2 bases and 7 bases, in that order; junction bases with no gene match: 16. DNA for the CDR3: TGTGCCAGCAGCGTGGACGTTGACCAGGGGGCCCTCCACGGGGAGCTGTTTTTT. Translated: CASSVDVDQGALHGELFF.

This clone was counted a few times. DNA for the CDR3: TGTGCCAGCAGTCCATCGGGACAGGGGTTCACTGAAGCTTTCTTT. This codes for CASSPSGQGFTEAFF. The J gene is TRBJ1-1, the V gene TRBV6-4; 10 nucleotides match TRBD1. The CDR3 has 15 residues. Losses at the gene ends were 5 bases for V and 4 bases for J; bases not matched to a gene: 7. Germline V gives CDR1 MRHNA, CDR2 SNTAGT.